The 12 T cell receptor beta chains given below trace back to one sample, sequenced in a study of Ad26.COV2.S vaccination and SARS-CoV-2 variants. The treatment is: about 20 received Ad26.COV2.S at low or high dose, single or two shots; 5 received placebo; per-sample allocation not given. Day 63 after the first injection of vaccine or placebo was the sampling time. This table comes from immunoSEQ multiplex PCR, and its TCRdb copy is limited to in-frame clones, with some not included. This table has about 350,000 clones, about 86% appearing once. Here the sequenced sample was peripheral blood, taken in a trial of Ad26.COV2.S vaccine versus placebo. All receptors come from a person between 18 and 60 years old who received the Ad26.COV2.S COVID-19 vaccine or a placebo.

The rearrangement links TRBV2 to TRBJ1-1, with a weak D call TRBD1 (5 bases). V was clipped by 3 bases and J by 2 bases, with 7 bases between them. Germline CDR1 is SNHLY and CDR2 is FYNNEI. This CDR3 comprises 13 residues. In DNA form, the CDR3 reads TGTGCCAGCAGTGACCAGGGTAACACTGAAGCTTTCTTT. Residues: CASSDQGNTEAFF. Full variable domain (rest looked up from reference TRBV2 and TRBJ1-1): EPEVTQTPSHQVTQMGQEVILRCVPISNHLYFYWYRQILGQKVEFLVSFYNNEISEKSEIFDDQFSVERPDGSNFTLKIRSTKLEDSAMYFCASSDQGNTEAFFGQGTRLTVV.

This chain connects TRBV18 to TRBJ2-7, with 8 bases matching TRBD2. Per the germline V gene, CDR1 is KGHSH and CDR2 is LQKENI. The CDR3 sequence is 16 residues long. The ends lost 6 bases at V and 6 bases at J; junction bases unmatched: 16. The CDR3 bases are TGTGCCAGCTCCCCAACCGCGGGAGCGGGAGCCCCCGAGCAGTACTTC. Translated: CASSPTAGAGAPEQYF.

The chain combines TRBV6-1 with TRBJ1-1, with D possibly TRBD1 on 6 matching bases. Germline CDR1 MNHNS, CDR2 SASEGT. The CDR3 is made up of 14 amino acids. Trimming cost V 3 bases and J 5 bases, with 13 bases left between them. CDR3 in DNA: TGTGCCAGCAGTGATAGGGGGATCTTTACTGAAGCTTTCTTT. Amino acid sequence: CASSDRGIFTEAFF.

The CDR3 DNA follows: TGTGCCAGCAGCCAAGTGCCGGGACAGGCATGGGGCTACACCTTC. It encodes CASSQVPGQAWGYTF. The chain recombines TRBV3-1 (or the pseudogene TRBV3-2) with TRBJ1-2; 8 nucleotides align to TRBD1. CDR3 length: 15 residues. The germline gives CDR1 LGHDT, CDR2 YNNKEL (reference sequence). J was trimmed by 8 bases and V by 1 base; bases with no gene match: 9.

The gene calls are TRBV19 and TRBJ2-3, with 12 bases matching TRBD1. Per germline, CDR1 LNHDA and CDR2 SQIVND (reference sequence). With 5 bases clipped from V and 8 bases from J, the junction kept 5 bases outside the gene matches. The CDR3 is 14 amino acids. CDR3 region: CASSPGQGAITQYF. The CDR3 nucleotides are TGTGCCAGTAGTCCGGGACAGGGGGCGATTACGCAGTATTTT.

The chain employs TRBV4-1 and TRBJ2-7; no firm D call. This CDR3 is built from 17 residues. The germline gives CDR1 MGHRA, CDR2 YSYEKL. V gave up 0 bases and J gave up 3 bases, with 18 bases separating them. The CDR3 sequence is CASSQERATSRHYEQYF. CDR3 in DNA: TGCGCCAGCAGCCAAGAACGAGCGACATCAAGGCACTACGAGCAGTACTTC.

The V and J genes are TRBV5-4 and TRBJ2-1; 15 bases agree with TRBD2. The V segment lost 3 bases and the J segment 7 bases; nucleotides outside the gene matches: 5. Germline assignment: CDR1 SGHNT and CDR2 YYREEE (reference sequence). This CDR3 contains 16 residues. The CDR3 is CASSWGTSGRWNEQFF. In DNA, the CDR3 is TGTGCCAGCAGCTGGGGGACTAGCGGGAGGTGGAATGAGCAGTTCTTC.

This clone has a handful of counts. The chain uses TRBV5-8 and TRBJ1-5; D uncertain. Trimming pared 4 bases from V and 2 bases from J, leaving 10 bases between. Per germline, CDR1 SGHTS and CDR2 YDEGEE. This CDR3 contains 14 residues. The CDR3 loop is CASSQDQGNQPQHF. CDR3 sequence (DNA): TGTGCCAGCAGCCAGGACCAAGGCAATCAGCCCCAGCATTTT.

This clone occurred once. The chain is built from TRBV4-1 and TRBJ2-4, with 11 bases lining up with TRBD2. The germline V gene has CDR1 MGHRA and CDR2 YSYEKL. The CDR3 length is 17 residues. Unmatched junction bases numbered 4, after V lost 1 base and J lost 2 bases. The chain's CDR3 is CASSQGLAGGTKNIQYF. The CDR3 DNA follows: TGCGCCAGCAGCCAAGGCCTAGCGGGGGGAACCAAAAACATTCAGTACTTC.

V is TRBV28 and J is TRBJ2-3; TRBD2 aligns across 8 bases. Germline CDR1 MDHEN, CDR2 SYDVKM. Trimming took 3 bases from V and 2 from J; bases not matched to a gene: 7. The CDR3 is made up of 16 amino acids. CDR3 in amino acids: CASSFSSGGPTDTQYF. The CDR3 DNA sequence: TGTGCCAGCAGTTTCTCTTCGGGGGGGCCCACAGATACGCAGTATTTT.

The V gene is TRBV6-1, the J gene TRBJ2-1; D is perhaps TRBD2 (5 bases). Germline V gene lookup returns CDR1 MNHNS and CDR2 SASEGT. The CDR3 has 13 residues. Trimming cost V 3 bases and J 8 bases, with 11 bases left between them. The CDR3 nucleotides read TGTGCCAGCAGTGATGTTGGAGGCGATGAGCAGTTCTTC. It yields the protein CASSDVGGDEQFF.

This chain links TRBV7-2 with TRBJ2-7, with D possibly being TRBD1 or TRBD2 (6 bases each). CDR3 size: 13 residues. V shed 1 base and J shed 6 bases, with 10 bases lying between them. Per germline, CDR1 SGHTA and CDR2 FQGNSA. As DNA, the CDR3 is TGTGCCAGCAGCTTAGAGGAGGGGGGCGAGCAGTACTTC. It specifies CASSLEEGGEQYF.